A single sample gave rise to the 22 T cell receptor beta chains below, sequenced in a study of shared clonotypes between healthy human individuals. Only CD45RO-negative cells positively selected for CCR7 counted as naive CD8 cells, so terminally differentiated effector memory CD45RA+ cells were excluded. Some clones are missing from TCRdb's copy, which holds only in-frame ones; the method was immunoSEQ multiplex PCR. Among around 1.9 million clones listed, just over 90% were seen once. Sample: naive CD8+ T cells from PBMCs. These receptor sequences come from a man aged 18 to 30 in good health. Some clones in this sample may be carry-over from other donors' samples.

The chain couples TRBV5-6 to TRBJ2-7, with D possibly TRBD2 on 5 matching bases. V was shortened by 2 bases and J by 6 bases, with 18 bases between the two germline ends. Germline V gene sequence: CDR1 SGHDT, CDR2 YYEEEE. The CDR3 totals 15 residues. The CDR3: CASSFGSGDGSEQYF. CDR3 nucleotide sequence: TGTGCCAGCAGCTTTGGGAGTGGGGATGGGAGCGAGCAGTACTTC.

V and J are TRBV7-2 and TRBJ1-4, with a weak D call TRBD1 (5 bases). Germline V gene lookup returns CDR1 SGHTA and CDR2 FQGNSA. Trimming removed 3 bases at V and 8 bases at J, with 13 bases between. This CDR3 is built from 14 residues. CDR3 sequence (DNA): TGTGCCAGCAGCTTCAGGGAGGCGGAGGAAAAACTGTTTTTT. Its translation is CASSFREAEEKLFF.

As to this clone: In the same sample, other DNA sequences code for this CDR3. The chain combines TRBV7-9 with TRBJ2-3; D is uncertain. This CDR3 region has 14 residues. Between the trimmed V and J ends, which lost 1 base and 0 bases, there was a span of 5 bases. Germline V gene sequence: CDR1 SEHNR, CDR2 FQNEAQ (reference sequence). CDR3 loop: CASSLEVSTDTQYF. For the CDR3, the DNA is TGTGCCAGCAGCTTAGAAGTCAGCACAGATACGCAGTATTTT.

V and J are TRBV9 and TRBJ2-7; possible D gene TRBD1, 5 bases. The CDR3 runs 15 residues. Trimming removed 3 bases at V and 4 bases at J, with 17 bases between. The germline V gene has CDR1 SGDLS and CDR2 YYNGEE. CDR3 protein: CASSGEQGYQYEQYF. Here the CDR3 DNA reads TGTGCCAGCAGCGGAGAGCAGGGATACCAGTACGAGCAGTACTTC. Variable domain in full (rest from reference TRBV9 and TRBJ2-7): DSGVTQTPKHLITATGQRVTLRCSPRSGDLSVYWYQQSLDQGLQFLIQYYNGEERAKGNILERFSAQQFPDLHSELNLSSLELGDSALYFCASSGEQGYQYEQYFGPGTRLTVT.

This clone was observed once. The J gene is TRBJ2-2, the V gene TRBV7-9; TRBD1 agrees at 9 bases. V dropped 5 bases and J dropped 7; count of bases not matched to a gene: 17. Germline V gene sequence: CDR1 SEHNR, CDR2 FQNEAQ (reference sequence). The length of the CDR3 is 18 residues. CDR3 nucleotides: TGTGCCAGCAGCCATCGGAAAGCCGGGACAGGGTTGGACGGGGAGCTGTTTTTT. The encoded protein is CASSHRKAGTGLDGELFF.

This sequence joins TRBV7-9 and TRBJ2-1; perhaps TRBD1 as D (6 bases). The CDR3 extends over 17 amino acids. V shed 5 bases and J shed 1 base, with 18 bases lying between them. Germline loops: CDR1 SEHNR, CDR2 FQNEAQ (reference sequence). The CDR3 sequence: CASSPTTGHQSYNEQFF. The CDR3 region has the DNA TGTGCCAGCAGCCCTACTACGGGACACCAATCCTACAATGAGCAGTTCTTC.

The rearrangement links TRBV2 to TRBJ2-2, with unresolved D. V was pared by 3 bases and J by 0 bases, with 8 bases between. This CDR3 comprises 15 residues. Germline assignment: CDR1 SNHLY and CDR2 FYNNEI. The CDR3 DNA is TGTGCCAGCAGTGAGAGAGTTTCGAACACCGGGGAGCTGTTTTTT. This sequence encodes CASSERVSNTGELFF. The full variable domain, in which reference TRBV2 and TRBJ2-2 provide the parts outside the CDR3, is EPEVTQTPSHQVTQMGQEVILRCVPISNHLYFYWYRQILGQKVEFLVSFYNNEISEKSEIFDDQFSVERPDGSNFTLKIRSTKLEDSAMYFCASSERVSNTGELFFGEGSRLTVL.

J is TRBJ2-1 and V is TRBV14, with D perhaps TRBD1 (5 bases). CDR1 and CDR2 from the germline V gene are SGHDN and FVKESK. CDR3 length: 15 residues. The germline V and J ends were trimmed by 4 bases and 4 bases, with 14 bases remaining between them. CDR3 residues: CASSLDTTKYNEQFF. For the CDR3, the DNA is TGTGCCAGCAGCCTGGACACCACCAAATACAATGAGCAGTTCTTC.

Concerning this clone itself: Other DNA sequences in this specimen translate into the identical CDR3. The V gene is TRBV27, the J gene TRBJ1-1; no reliable D call. The length of the CDR3 is 14 residues. Trimming stripped 0 bases from V and 4 bases from J, with 9 bases between. Germline CDR1 reads MNHEY; CDR2 reads SMNVEV (reference sequence). The CDR3 DNA sequence: TGTGCCAGCAGTTTATCCCGATGGGGCACTGAAGCTTTCTTT. Its protein is CASSLSRWGTEAFF.

This chain uses TRBV5-6 with TRBJ1-5; tentative D call: TRBD1 (6 bases). Germline V gives CDR1 SGHDT, CDR2 YYEEEE. The V gene lost 4 bases and the J gene lost 1 base, with 12 bases spanning the gap. This CDR3 is built from 15 residues. The CDR3 loop is CASSTGTTSNQPQHF. CDR3 nucleotide sequence: TGTGCCAGCAGCACAGGGACAACAAGCAATCAGCCCCAGCATTTT.

This clone is a singleton in its sample. This rearrangement joins TRBV28 to TRBJ2-1; D gene unclear. The germline V gene has CDR1 MDHEN and CDR2 SYDVKM. The CDR3 runs 15 residues. Trimming removed 6 bases at V and 0 bases at J, with 12 bases between. CDR3 DNA: TGTGCCAGCAGGGCTACTGAGAGCTCCTACAATGAGCAGTTCTTC. Translating gives CASRATESSYNEQFF.

The chain carries TRBV28 and TRBJ2-7; the D is unclear. The CDR3 has 14 amino acids. From germline, CDR1 is MDHEN and CDR2 SYDVKM. V was shortened by 6 bases and J by 3 bases, with 15 bases between the two germline ends. The CDR3 nucleotides read TGTGCCAGCAGCCGTACACAGCTATTCTACGAGCAGTACTTC. Its protein product is CASSRTQLFYEQYF.

The chain is built from TRBV19 and TRBJ2-1; the match to TRBD1 covers 8 bases. V lost 5 bases, J lost 5 bases, and 11 bases stayed unmatched. The CDR3 length is 16 residues. Germline V gives CDR1 LNHDA, CDR2 SQIVND (reference sequence). DNA for the CDR3: TGTGCCAGTAGTCCGCAGGGGGCTCTAGGGGACAATGAGCAGTTCTTC. The encoded protein is CASSPQGALGDNEQFF.

This clone was seen a single time. This rearrangement joins TRBV5-5 to TRBJ2-3; 8 bases are shared with TRBD2. Trimming cost V 1 base and J 2 bases; bases outside gene matches: 9. The CDR3 runs 17 residues. The V gene's germline CDR1 is SGHKS and CDR2 YYEKEE (reference sequence). The CDR3 sequence is CASSLFFGGAVTDTQYF. DNA for the CDR3: TGTGCCAGCAGCTTGTTTTTCGGGGGGGCCGTCACAGATACGCAGTATTTT.

This clone was counted a single time. The chain carries TRBV11-2 and TRBJ1-4; TRBD1 might be the D (6 bases). CDR1 and CDR2 (germline): SGHAT, FQNNGV. The CDR3 runs to 15 residues. The V end was cut by 5 bases, the J end by 5 bases, with 15 bases between. This CDR3 reads CASSTRTGQNEKLFF. In DNA form, the CDR3 reads TGTGCCAGCAGCACCCGGACGGGACAAAATGAAAAACTGTTTTTT.

This chain uses TRBV4-2 with TRBJ2-7, with D tentatively TRBD1 or TRBD2 (5 bases each). The CDR3 has 13 amino acids. From germline, CDR1 is LGHNA and CDR2 YNFKEQ. Trimming shortened V by 2 bases and J by 7 bases, and 12 bases separated the two germline ends. The CDR3 is CASSQIGGWEQYF. CDR3 nucleotide sequence: TGTGCCAGCAGCCAAATTGGGGGATGGGAGCAGTACTTC.

Turning to this clone: At the DNA level, this CDR3 is encoded by other sequences in the same sample as well. This chain links TRBV19 with TRBJ2-7; D gene ambiguous. Germline lookup yields CDR1 LNHDA and CDR2 SQIVND (reference sequence). V dropped 1 base and J dropped 3 bases, with 10 bases sitting between them. This CDR3 has 14 amino acids. The CDR3 DNA reads TGTGCCAGTAGTATAGCGGCGGCTAGCTACGAGCAGTACTTC. Translated, it gives CASSIAAASYEQYF.

The rearrangement links TRBV27 to TRBJ2-1, with 10 nucleotides matching TRBD1. Germline V gene lookup returns CDR1 MNHEY and CDR2 SMNVEV (reference sequence). The CDR3 runs 15 residues. J gave up 8 bases and V 10 bases, and 14 bases lay outside the gene matches. In DNA, the CDR3 is TGTGCCACCATTAACCCCGGGACAGGGGCTGATGAGCAGTTCTTC. The encoded protein is CATINPGTGADEQFF.

Of note for this clone: This same CDR3 is encoded by further DNA sequences in the sample. The J gene is TRBJ2-7, the V gene TRBV5-1, with a weak D call TRBD2 (6 bases). Germline CDR1 SGHRS, CDR2 YFSETQ. The CDR3 totals 13 residues. The V gene lost 2 bases and the J gene lost 4 bases, with 10 bases spanning the gap. The CDR3 protein is CASSLGGGYEQYF. The CDR3 DNA is TGCGCCAGCAGCTTAGGAGGAGGGTACGAGCAGTACTTC.

The chain recombines TRBV15 with TRBJ2-2; 7 bases line up with TRBD1. The CDR3 sequence is 15 residues long. J lost 5 bases, V lost 0 bases, and 3 bases had no gene match. CDR1 and CDR2 from the germline V gene are LNHNV and YYDKDF (reference sequence). The CDR3, as DNA: TGTGCCACCAGCAGAGATGAGGGGGCGACCGGGGAGCTGTTTTTT. Translating it yields CATSRDEGATGELFF. Variable domain in full (rest from reference TRBV15 and TRBJ2-2): DAMVIQNPRYQVTQFGKPVTLSCSQTLNHNVMYWYQQKSSQAPKLLFHYYDKDFNNEADTPDNFQSRRPNTSFCFLDIRSPGLGDTAMYLCATSRDEGATGELFFGEGSRLTVL.

In its sample, this clone was seen once. V is TRBV4-1 and J is TRBJ1-4; a weak D match, TRBD1 (5 bases). This CDR3 contains 16 residues. In germline, CDR1 is MGHRA, CDR2 YSYEKL. V was clipped by 0 bases and J by 0 bases, with 8 bases between them. In nucleotides, the CDR3 is TGCGCCAGCAGCCAAGATAGGACAACAACTAATGAAAAACTGTTTTTT. Translating it yields CASSQDRTTTNEKLFF.

The rearrangement uses TRBV19 and TRBJ2-7; a possible D gene is TRBD1 (6 bases). Per the germline V gene, CDR1 is LNHDA and CDR2 is SQIVND (reference sequence). The CDR3 contains 13 residues. V lost 5 bases, J lost 5 bases, and 13 bases lay in between. The CDR3 DNA follows: TGTGCCAGTAGTGCTTGGACAGAAAACGAGCAGTACTTC. Its protein product is CASSAWTENEQYF. Based on the CDR3 plus reference TRBV19 and TRBJ2-7, the full variable domain is DGGITQSPKYLFRKEGQNVTLSCEQNLNHDAMYWYRQDPGQGLRLIYYSQIVNDFQKGDIAEGYSVSREKKESFPLTVTSAQKNPTAFYLCASSAWTENEQYFGPGTRLTVT.